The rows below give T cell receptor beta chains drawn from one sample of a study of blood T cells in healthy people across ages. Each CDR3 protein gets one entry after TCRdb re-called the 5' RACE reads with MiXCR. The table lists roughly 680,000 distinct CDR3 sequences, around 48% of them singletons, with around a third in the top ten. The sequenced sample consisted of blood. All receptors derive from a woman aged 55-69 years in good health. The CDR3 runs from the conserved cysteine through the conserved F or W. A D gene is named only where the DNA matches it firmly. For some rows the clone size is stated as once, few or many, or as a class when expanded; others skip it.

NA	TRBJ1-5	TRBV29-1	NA	TGCAGCGTGGGGGATCAGCGTCAGCCCCAGCATTTT	CSVGDQRQPQHF
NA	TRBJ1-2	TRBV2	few	TGTGCCAGCAGGGGGATTAACTATGGCTACACCTTC	CASRGINYGYTF
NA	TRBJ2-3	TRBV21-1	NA	TGTGCCAGCAGCAAACCTCTCGGGGGGCGTGACACAGATACGCAGTATTTT	CASSKPLGGRDTDTQYF
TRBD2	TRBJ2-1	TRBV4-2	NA	TGTGCCAGCAGCCAAGAGCACCTAGCGGGAGTGTACAATGAGCAGTTCTTC	CASSQEHLAGVYNEQFF
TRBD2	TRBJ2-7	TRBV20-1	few	TGCAGTGCGCCTCGGCAACTAGCGGGACCGGGCGAGCAGTACTTC	CSAPRQLAGPGEQYF
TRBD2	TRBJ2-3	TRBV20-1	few	TGCAGTGCTAGAGATTTTCCTAGCGGGAGCACAGATACGCAGTATTTT	CSARDFPSGSTDTQYF
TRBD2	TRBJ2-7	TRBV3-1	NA	TGTGCCAGCAGCCAAGATTGGGGAGGGCCAAGCTCCTACGAGCAGTACTTC	CASSQDWGGPSSYEQYF
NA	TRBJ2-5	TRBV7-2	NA	TGTGCCAGCAGCCTCAACGTGCGGGAGACCCAGTACTTC	CASSLNVRETQYF
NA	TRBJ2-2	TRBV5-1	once	TGCGCCAGCAGCCGCGTTCTGAACACCGGGGAGCTGTTTTTT	CASSRVLNTGELFF
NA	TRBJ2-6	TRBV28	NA	TGTGCCAGCAGTCAGTCTTTCGGGAAGAAGAACTCTGGGGCCAACGTCCTGACTTTC	CASSQSFGKKNSGANVLTF
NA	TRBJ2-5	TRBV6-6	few	TGTGCCAGCGAGGACAGTACTTTTGAGCAGTACTTC	CASEDSTFEQYF
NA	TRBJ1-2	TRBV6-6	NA	TGTGCCAGCAGGGTTGGGGAAAAGAATGGCTACACCTTC	CASRVGEKNGYTF
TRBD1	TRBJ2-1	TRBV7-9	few	TGTGCCAGCAGCCTTGGACAGGGCGACAGGGAGCAGTTCTTC	CASSLGQGDREQFF
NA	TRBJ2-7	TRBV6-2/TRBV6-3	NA	TGTGCCAGCAGTTACGGACAGGGCGGGGGCGAGCAGTACTTC	CASSYGQGGGEQYF
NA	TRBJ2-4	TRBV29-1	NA	TGCAGCGTCGACTTACAGGGCATTCAGTACTTC	CSVDLQGIQYF
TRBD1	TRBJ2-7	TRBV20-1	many	TGCAGTGCTAATCCAGGGGGCGAATACGAGCAGTACTTC	CSANPGGEYEQYF
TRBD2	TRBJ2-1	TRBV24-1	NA	TGTGCCACCAGTGAAACTAGCGCCAACAATGAGCAGTTCTTC	CATSETSANNEQFF
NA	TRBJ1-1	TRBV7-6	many	TGTGCCAGCAGCTTAGCGGACACATTGAACACTGAAGCTTTCTTT	CASSLADTLNTEAFF
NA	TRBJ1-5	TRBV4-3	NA	TGCGCCAGCAGCCAAGATGTCGGGAATCAGCCCCAGCATTTT	CASSQDVGNQPQHF
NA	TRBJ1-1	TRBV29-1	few	TGCAGCCCGGACAAGTTAGCTGAAGCTTTCTTT	CSPDKLAEAFF
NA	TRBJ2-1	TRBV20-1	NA	TGCAGTGCTGACGCGGACCGGGGCGATGAGCAGTTCTTC	CSADADRGDEQFF
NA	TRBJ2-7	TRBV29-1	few	TGCAGCGTTGAATCCCCCGGGCACGAGCAGTACTTC	CSVESPGHEQYF
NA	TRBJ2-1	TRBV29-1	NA	TGCAGCACACGACAGAGCTCCTACAATGAGCAGTTCTTC	CSTRQSSYNEQFF
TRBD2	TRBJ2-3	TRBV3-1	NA	TGTGCCAGCAGCCCAGGCGGACTAGCGGGAGGGGCAGATACGCAGTATTTT	CASSPGGLAGGADTQYF
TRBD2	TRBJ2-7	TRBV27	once	TGTGCCAGCATCGATAGCGGGAGCTCCTACAATGAGCAGTACTTC	CASIDSGSSYNEQYF
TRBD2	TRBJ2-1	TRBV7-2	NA	TGTGCCAGCAGCTGGGGAGGGGTTGATAACAATGAGCAGTTCTTC	CASSWGGVDNNEQFF
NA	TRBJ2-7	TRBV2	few	TGTGCCAGCAGTGAGTATGGTTTCTCCTACGAGCAGTACTTC	CASSEYGFSYEQYF
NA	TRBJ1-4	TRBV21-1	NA	TGTGCCAGCAGCCCACCGACAGGGGGACGAAGGGGGGAAAAACTGTTTTTT	CASSPPTGGRRGEKLFF
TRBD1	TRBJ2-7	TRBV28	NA	TGTGCCAGCAGTTCCCTCCTACAGGGGGGCTACGAGCAGTACTTC	CASSSLLQGGYEQYF
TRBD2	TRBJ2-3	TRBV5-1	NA	TGCGCCAGCAGCTCATACATAGCGGGACCAGATACGCAGTATTTT	CASSSYIAGPDTQYF
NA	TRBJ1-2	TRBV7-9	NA	TGTGCCAGCAGCCAGGAGGGCCTCTATGGCTACACCTTC	CASSQEGLYGYTF
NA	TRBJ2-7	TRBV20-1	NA	TGCAGTGCTGGAGATAGTCAGGGGTCGGGCAATGAGCAGTACTTC	CSAGDSQGSGNEQYF
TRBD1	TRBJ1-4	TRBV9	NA	TGTGCCAGCAGCGTCGGGACAGAGGAGAAACTGTTTTTT	CASSVGTEEKLFF
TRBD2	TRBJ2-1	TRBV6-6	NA	TGTGCCAGCATTGGTCTAGCGGGGGCGAGCTCCTACAATGGGCAGTTCTTC	CASIGLAGASSYNGQFF
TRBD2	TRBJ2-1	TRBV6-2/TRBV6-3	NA	TGTGCCAGCGACGCGGGAGAGGACGGCAATGAGCAGTTCTTC	CASDAGEDGNEQFF
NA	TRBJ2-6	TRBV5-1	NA	TGCGCCAGCAGCTTTTACTGGACGTCTAGCTCTGGGGCCAACGTCCTGACTTTC	CASSFYWTSSSGANVLTF
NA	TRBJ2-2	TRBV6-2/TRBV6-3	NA	TGTGCCAGCAGACCCCCGGACGGCTACACCGGGGAGCTGTTTTTT	CASRPPDGYTGELFF
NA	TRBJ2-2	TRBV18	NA	TGTGCCAGCTCAGTCGACTCGGCCCCCGGGGAGCTGTTTTTT	CASSVDSAPGELFF
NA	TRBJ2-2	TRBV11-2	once	TGTGCCAGCAGCTTAGTAGCTAGCACCGGGGAGCTGTTTTTT	CASSLVASTGELFF
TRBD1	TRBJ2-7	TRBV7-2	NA	TGTGCCAGCAACTCTTACGACAGGGGGAGCTCCTACGAGCAGTACTTC	CASNSYDRGSSYEQYF
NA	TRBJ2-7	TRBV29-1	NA	TGCAGCGTAGGACTCTCCGCGAGCTCCTACGAGCAGTACTTC	CSVGLSASSYEQYF
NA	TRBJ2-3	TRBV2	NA	TGTGCCAGCAACAGGGTTAGGACAGATACGCAGTATTTT	CASNRVRTDTQYF
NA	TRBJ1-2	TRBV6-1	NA	TGTGCCAGCAGTGAAGCGCTCTCTCCGGGAATTCACTATGGCTACACCTTC	CASSEALSPGIHYGYTF
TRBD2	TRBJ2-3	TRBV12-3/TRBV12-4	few	TGTGCCAGCAGTTTTTTTAGCGGGAGTGAATATACGCAGTATTTT	CASSFFSGSEYTQYF
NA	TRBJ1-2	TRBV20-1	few	TGCAGTGCTCCGACAGGCGTCTATGGCTACACCTTC	CSAPTGVYGYTF
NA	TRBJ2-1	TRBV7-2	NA	TGTGCCAGCAGCCTAGACAGTACCTACAATGAGCAGTTCTTC	CASSLDSTYNEQFF
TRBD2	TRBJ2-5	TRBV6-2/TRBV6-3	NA	TGTGCCAGCACCCGTAGCGGGAGAGCCCAAGCGACCCAGTACTTC	CASTRSGRAQATQYF
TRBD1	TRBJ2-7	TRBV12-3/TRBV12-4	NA	TGTGCCAGCAAGCCCTCCGGGACAGGGTACGAGCAGTACTTC	CASKPSGTGYEQYF